The 2 T cell receptor beta chains reported below all come from one sample, sequenced in a study of response to subunit inactivated influenza vaccine. TCRdb processed the RT-PCR reads anew with MiXCR; each CDR3 protein has one entry. This sample yields around 790,000 distinct CDR3 sequences, of which around 21% are seen a single time; about 10% belongs to the top ten. Sequencing used PBMCs from blood, obtained approximately 5 days after vaccination. These TCRs come from a man between 45 and 60 years old who received an inactivated influenza vaccine.

The J gene is TRBJ1-5, the V gene TRBV7-2; possible D gene TRBD1, 5 bases. V gave up 5 bases and J gave up 7 bases, with 18 bases separating them. Germline assignment: CDR1 SGHTA and CDR2 FQGNSA. The CDR3 extends over 15 amino acids. CDR3 nucleotide sequence: TGTGCCAGCAGCCCTCGATTGGGGGACCGCCAGCCCCAGCATTTT. Protein product: CASSPRLGDRQPQHF.

This chain connects TRBV4-3 to TRBJ2-1; TRBD2 matches at 8 bases. The CDR3 is 15 amino acids. The V gene's germline CDR1 is LGHNA and CDR2 YSLEER. V lost 0 bases, J lost 12 bases, and 10 bases stayed unmatched. CDR3 sequence: CASSQEDTSGGGQFF. The CDR3 region has the DNA TGCGCCAGCAGCCAAGAGGATACTAGCGGCGGGGGGCAGTTCTTC.